Included here is one T cell receptor (beta chain) sequence, with context. This record comes from a study of shared clonotypes between healthy human individuals. V lost 0 bases, J lost 0 bases, and 9 bases lay in between. The CDR3 consists of 15 residues. Germline CDR1 reads GTSNPN; CDR2 reads SVGIG (reference sequence). Only in-frame clones appear in the TCRdb table, and some are missing; sequencing was by immunoSEQ multiplex PCR. The sample includes under 850,000 clones, around 77% seen only once; the top ten take approximately 1.8%. The sample was memory CD4+ T cells sorted from blood. Subset indicated: CD45RA-negative fraction. This TCR came from a young woman in good health. The chain employs TRBV30 and TRBJ2-1; D could derive from TRBD1 or TRBD2 (5 bases each). The CDR3 loop reads CAWSVGVGSYNEQFF. The CDR3 nucleotides are TGTGCCTGGAGTGTGGGGGTAGGCTCCTACAATGAGCAGTTCTTC.